The 19 T cell receptor beta chains reported below all come from one sample, sequenced in a study of graft-versus-host responses after intestinal transplantation. No antigen has been identified for these receptors. Here immunoSEQ multiplex PCR was the method, and the copy in TCRdb shows in-frame clones only, minus some. The data hold 55,000 to 80,000 clones, with approximately 90% observed a single time. Source: unstimulated CD8+ T cells sorted from spleen or lymph node cells, taken before transplant. The source of these receptors is a human donor who was the organ donor for an intestinal transplant.

The rearrangement links TRBV7-8 to TRBJ1-3; D ambiguous. The CDR3 loop spans 16 amino acids. CDR1 and CDR2 (germline): SGHVS, FQNEAQ. Trimming removed 3 bases from V and 0 bases from J, with 12 bases in between. This CDR3 is CASSFRVESSGNTIYF. The DNA of the CDR3 is TGTGCCAGCAGCTTCCGAGTTGAAAGCTCTGGAAACACCATATATTTT. Full variable domain (missing parts from reference TRBV7-8 and TRBJ1-3): GAGVSQSPRYKVAKRGQDVALRCDPISGHVSLFWYQQALGQGPEFLTYFQNEAQLDKSGLPSDRFFAERPEGSVSTLKIQRTQQEDSAVYLCASSFRVESSGNTIYFGEGSWLTVV.

This CDR3 reads CAWPGQGADEKLFF. The CDR3 DNA follows: TGTGCCTGGCCCGGACAGGGGGCCGATGAAAAACTGTTTTTT. The gene calls are TRBV30 and TRBJ1-4; 11 bases fit TRBD1. CDR1 is GTSNPN, CDR2 SVGIG, per germline (reference sequence). Trimming at V came to 5 bases and at J to 6 bases, leaving 5 bases not matched to a gene. The CDR3 runs 14 residues.

The table lists this clone with a few counts. This rearrangement joins TRBV4-2 to TRBJ2-1; perhaps TRBD2 as D (5 bases). Trimming removed 0 bases from V and 2 bases from J, with 11 bases in between. This CDR3 has 16 amino acids. The V gene's germline CDR1 is LGHNA and CDR2 YNFKEQ. The CDR3 protein is CASSQDEPGTYNEQFF. The DNA of the CDR3 is TGTGCCAGCAGCCAAGATGAACCGGGAACCTACAATGAGCAGTTCTTC.

The chain employs TRBV6-5 and TRBJ2-7; D is unclear. The V end was cut by 6 bases, the J end by 4 bases, with 4 bases between. The germline gives CDR1 MNHEY, CDR2 SVGAGI. The CDR3 is 10 residues long. CDR3 nucleotide sequence: TGTGCCAGCAGGCAGTACGAGCAGTACTTC. Translated: CASRQYEQYF.

This chain uses TRBV19 with TRBJ2-6; 8 nucleotides match TRBD1. This CDR3 contains 19 residues. Per the germline V gene, CDR1 is LNHDA and CDR2 is SQIVND (reference sequence). Trimming at V came to 6 bases and at J to 2 bases, leaving 15 bases not matched to a gene. CDR3 sequence (DNA): TGTGCCAGTAGCGGCAGCTTGGGACAGGCAAGCCCTGGGGCCAACGTCCTGACTTTC. Translating it yields CASSGSLGQASPGANVLTF.

The chain links TRBV10-3 to TRBJ2-7; 9 bases are a match to TRBD2. Germline loops: CDR1 ENHRY, CDR2 SYGVKD. This CDR3 is built from 15 residues. The V and J ends lost 6 bases and 1 base, in that order; junction bases with no gene match: 7. The chain's CDR3 is CAISPGAGGSYEQYF. The CDR3 DNA sequence: TGTGCCATCAGCCCCGGGGCGGGAGGGTCCTACGAGCAGTACTTC.

The chain carries TRBV4-2 and TRBJ2-2; D possibly corresponds to TRBD2 (7 bases). The CDR3 has 16 residues. Germline CDR1 is LGHNA and CDR2 is YNFKEQ. The ends were cut back, 7 bases at V and 5 bases at J, with 20 bases in the middle. The chain's CDR3 is CASTLRGGEGTGELFF. The CDR3 DNA reads as TGTGCCAGCACCCTAAGGGGGGGGGAGGGGACCGGGGAGCTGTTTTTT.

The V gene is TRBV11-3, the J gene TRBJ2-3, with 7 bases matching TRBD2. CDR1 is SGHNT and CDR2 is YENEEA in the germline V gene. This CDR3 region has 15 residues. After removal of 5 bases from V and 3 bases from J, the junction contained 8 bases not matched to a gene. The CDR3 bases are TGTGCCAGCAGCCGGACTAGGAGTTTGACAGATACGCAGTATTTT. Translating it yields CASSRTRSLTDTQYF.

The V gene is TRBV15, the J gene TRBJ2-1; TRBD2 matches 9 bases. Germline CDR1 LNHNV, CDR2 YYDKDF (reference sequence). Germline trimming cut 4 bases from V and 0 bases from J; bases unmatched to any gene: 1. The length of the CDR3 is 15 residues. Here the CDR3 DNA reads TGTGCCACCAGCATTAGCGGGAGCTCCTACAATGAGCAGTTCTTC. It encodes CATSISGSSYNEQFF.

The rearrangement uses TRBV27 and TRBJ2-3; TRBD1 aligns across 9 bases. This CDR3 comprises 17 residues. Germline lookup yields CDR1 MNHEY and CDR2 SMNVEV (reference sequence). V was pared by 2 bases and J by 0 bases, with 6 bases of the junction left unmatched. CDR3 sequence reads: CASSLLTGQGSTDTQYF. The CDR3 DNA sequence: TGTGCCAGCAGTTTACTGACGGGACAGGGCAGCACAGATACGCAGTATTTT.

This clone was seen just once. The rearrangement uses TRBV7-6 and TRBJ2-1; 9 bases line up with TRBD1. Germline assignment: CDR1 SGHVS and CDR2 FNYEAQ. The V gene end was trimmed by 4 bases and the J gene end by 6 bases; junction bases not matched to a gene: 25. The CDR3 has 21 residues. CDR3 sequence: CASSSNPPGPLGQGWLNEQFF. The CDR3 DNA follows: TGTGCCAGCAGCTCCAACCCCCCCGGACCACTGGGACAGGGATGGCTCAATGAGCAGTTCTTC.

This chain joins TRBV27 and TRBJ1-1; D might be TRBD1 (5 bases). Germline lookup yields CDR1 MNHEY and CDR2 SMNVEV (reference sequence). V was trimmed by 2 bases and J by 4 bases, leaving 8 bases between them. CDR3 length equals 13 residues. This CDR3 is CASSLRGGTEAFF. For the CDR3, the DNA is TGTGCCAGCAGTTTACGGGGGGGCACTGAAGCTTTCTTT.

The DNA of the CDR3 is TGTGCCAGCAGCTTCGGGACACCCAGGTTCACCGGGGAGCTGTTTTTT. Translation: CASSFGTPRFTGELFF. V is TRBV7-6 and J is TRBJ2-2; D is possibly TRBD1 (6 bases). The CDR3 length is 16 residues. Germline V gives CDR1 SGHVS, CDR2 FNYEAQ. Trimming removed 3 bases from V and 4 bases from J, with 15 bases in between.

The chain employs TRBV7-6 and TRBJ2-1, with D possibly matching TRBD1 (6 bases). Germline-derived CDR1 and CDR2 are SGHVS and FNYEAQ. The CDR3 contains 15 residues. V was trimmed by 5 bases and J by 6 bases, leaving 17 bases between them. CDR3 sequence: CASSDPGAAGNEQFF. CDR3 DNA sequence: TGTGCCAGCAGCGACCCAGGGGCGGCTGGCAATGAGCAGTTCTTC.

The chain has TRBV14 and TRBJ2-3; the D gene is possibly TRBD1 (6 bases). The CDR3 is 14 amino acids. CDR1 is SGHDN, CDR2 FVKESK, per germline. The germline V and J ends were trimmed by 5 bases and 0 bases, with 9 bases remaining between them. CDR3 sequence reads: CASSTDSSTDTQYF. The CDR3 nucleotides are TGTGCCAGCAGCACGGACAGTAGCACAGATACGCAGTATTTT.

Concerning this clone: As the CDR3 is not closed by the conserved phenylalanine or tryptophan, this likely results from a read error. The J gene is TRBJ1-2, the V gene TRBV9, with 7 bases identical to TRBD1. V lost 2 bases, J lost 8 bases, and 3 bases stayed unmatched. Germline V gene sequence: CDR1 SGDLS, CDR2 YYNGEE. CDR3 size: 12 residues. CDR3 coding DNA: TGTGCCAGCAGCGTCGGGACAGCCGGCTACACCCTC. Its translation is CASSVGTAGYTL.

The chain uses TRBV30 and TRBJ2-1, with D tentatively TRBD2 (7 bases). Per germline, CDR1 GTSNPN and CDR2 SVGIG (reference sequence). The CDR3 is made up of 11 amino acids. Trimming cost V 5 bases and J 12 bases, with 14 bases left between them. CDR3: CAWGGATAQFF. CDR3 sequence (DNA): TGTGCCTGGGGGGGGGCGACAGCGCAGTTCTTC. The variable domain in full, completed from reference TRBV30 and TRBJ2-1, reads SQTIHQWPATLVQPVGSPLSLECTVEGTSNPNLYWYRQAAGRGLQLLFYSVGIGQISSEVPQNLSASRPQDRQFILSSKKLLLSDSGFYLCAWGGATAQFFGPGTRLTVL.

The V gene is TRBV27, the J gene TRBJ1-1, with D possibly matching TRBD1 (6 bases). CDR1 and CDR2 from the germline V gene are MNHEY and SMNVEV (reference sequence). Trimming removed 3 bases from V and 4 bases from J, with 12 bases in between. This CDR3 is built from 14 residues. CDR3 DNA sequence: TGTGCCAGCAGTTTCGTCCAGGGGTTCACTGAAGCTTTCTTT. This translates into CASSFVQGFTEAFF.

V gene TRBV5-5 combines with J gene TRBJ1-1; D call uncertain. V gave up 4 bases and J gave up 1 base, with 8 bases separating them. Looked up from germline, CDR1 is SGHKS and CDR2 is YYEKEE (reference sequence). The CDR3 is 13 residues long. In nucleotides, the CDR3 is TGTGCCAGCAGCCTCGCAGAGAACACTGAAGCTTTCTTT. Amino acids: CASSLAENTEAFF.